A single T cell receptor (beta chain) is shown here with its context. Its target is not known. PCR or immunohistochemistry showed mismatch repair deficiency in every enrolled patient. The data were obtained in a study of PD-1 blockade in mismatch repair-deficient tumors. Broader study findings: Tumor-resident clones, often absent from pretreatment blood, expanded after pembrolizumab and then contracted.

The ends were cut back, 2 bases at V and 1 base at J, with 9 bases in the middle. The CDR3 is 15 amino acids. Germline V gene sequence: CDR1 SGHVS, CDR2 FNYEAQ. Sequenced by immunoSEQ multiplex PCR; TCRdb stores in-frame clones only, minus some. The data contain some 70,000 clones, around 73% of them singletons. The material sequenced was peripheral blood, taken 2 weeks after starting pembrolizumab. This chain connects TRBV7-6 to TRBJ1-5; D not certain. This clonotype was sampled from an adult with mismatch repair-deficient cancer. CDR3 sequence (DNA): TGTGCCAGCAGCTTATTCCCGGGGAGCAATCAGCCCCAGCATTTT. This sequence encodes CASSLFPGSNQPQHF.